This entry concerns a single T cell receptor beta chain. The CDR3 consists of 17 residues. The germline V gene encodes CDR1 SGHVS and CDR2 FNYEAQ. V lost 5 bases to trimming and J lost 0 bases; unmatched junction nucleotides: 11. This table comes from immunoSEQ multiplex PCR, and its TCRdb copy is limited to in-frame clones, with some not included. The data contain a few hundred thousand clones, roughly 90% of them singletons. This record belongs to a study of blood T cell repertoires in COVID-19. The chain is built from TRBV7-6 and TRBJ1-1, with 8 bases that match TRBD1. The sequenced sample consisted of PBMCs or T cells enriched from blood (not recorded which). This receptor was obtained from a woman between 25 and 40 years old who had recovered from COVID-19. CDR3 in amino acids: CASSPRYRGAMNTEAFF. Written as DNA, the CDR3 is TGTGCCAGCAGCCCCCGGTACAGGGGGGCAATGAACACTGAAGCTTTCTTT. The variable domain in full, completed from reference TRBV7-6 and TRBJ1-1, reads GAGVSQSPRYKVTKRGQDVALRCDPISGHVSLYWYRQALGQGPEFLTYFNYEAQQDKSGLPNDRFSAERPEGSISTLTIQRTEQRDSAMYRCASSPRYRGAMNTEAFFGQGTRLTVV.